This T cell receptor (beta chain) was captured by sequencing in a study of cytomegalovirus exposure and HLA in healthy donors. Study results and limitations: For TCR beta chains, V- and J-gene trimming was later linked to a missense DCLRE1C variant. Among TCR sequences, most were rare, though some public TCRs appeared in many donors. It was shown in a later analysis that HLA-associated TCR beta chains were more clonally expanded than other, equally common chains.

It was with 60 Vbeta and 13 Jbeta primers that the PCR ran. The data were produced by immunoSEQ multiplex PCR, yet TCRdb's version contains in-frame clones alone and is incomplete. Of approximately 100,000 clones detected, roughly a tenth appear once; the ten largest clones hold approximately 5.1%. Germline lookup yields CDR1 SGHTA and CDR2 FQGTGA. Trimming took off 2 bases at V and 7 bases at J, with 8 bases between the two ends. This CDR3 region has 13 residues. Remarks on this clone: Its antigen is not known.

The sequencing input was PBMCs. The origin of this receptor is a man in his forties or fifties in good health and CMV-seropositive. The V and J genes are TRBV7-3 and TRBJ2-2, with D unresolved. The DNA of the CDR3 is TGTGCCAGCAGCTTAGATCCAGGCGGGGAGCTGTTTTTT. The encoded protein is CASSLDPGGELFF.